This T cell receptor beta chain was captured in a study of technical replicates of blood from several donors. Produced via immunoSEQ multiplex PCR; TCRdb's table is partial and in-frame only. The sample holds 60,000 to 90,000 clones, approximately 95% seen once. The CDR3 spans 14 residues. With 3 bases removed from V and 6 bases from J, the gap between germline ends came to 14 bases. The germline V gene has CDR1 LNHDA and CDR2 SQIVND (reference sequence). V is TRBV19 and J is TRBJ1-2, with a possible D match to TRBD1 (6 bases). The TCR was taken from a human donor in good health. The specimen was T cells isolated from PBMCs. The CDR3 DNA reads TGTGCCAGTAGTATCTTACAGGGATGGGATGGCTACACCTTC. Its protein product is CASSILQGWDGYTF. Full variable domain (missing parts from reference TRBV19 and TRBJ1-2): DGGITQSPKYLFRKEGQNVTLSCEQNLNHDAMYWYRQDPGQGLRLIYYSQIVNDFQKGDIAEGYSVSREKKESFPLTVTSAQKNPTAFYLCASSILQGWDGYTFGSGTRLTVV.